This TCR beta chain was observed in a study of T cells in localized non-small cell lung cancer. This clone was counted a few times. The antigen is unknown. V shed 6 bases, J shed 5 bases, and the junction held 12 bases outside the gene matches. CDR1 is MNHGY, CDR2 SAAAGT, per germline. The CDR3 sequence is 16 residues long. The study's findings and limits: Median detection of top 100 tumor clones in adjacent lung was 57 clones. Measurement of T cell clonality placed uninvolved adjacent lung highest, above the level in tumor. The study sequenced only one region of the tumor. As a result, intratumor heterogeneity could not be excluded and remains possible.

Clones were sequenced by immunoSEQ multiplex PCR, and TCRdb holds only the in-frame ones, with some missing. The sample yields 2,800 or so clones, 18% seen once. The chain combines TRBV6-8 with TRBJ2-2; TRBD1 aligns across 7 bases. The origin of this receptor is a man aged 40 to 69 with stage I squamous cell lung carcinoma. The material sequenced was lung tumor tissue, taken before any cancer treatment. The CDR3 bases are TGTGCCAGCAGGTCGACAGGGAAGGGGCGGACCGGGGAGCTGTTTTTT. It yields the protein CASRSTGKGRTGELFF.